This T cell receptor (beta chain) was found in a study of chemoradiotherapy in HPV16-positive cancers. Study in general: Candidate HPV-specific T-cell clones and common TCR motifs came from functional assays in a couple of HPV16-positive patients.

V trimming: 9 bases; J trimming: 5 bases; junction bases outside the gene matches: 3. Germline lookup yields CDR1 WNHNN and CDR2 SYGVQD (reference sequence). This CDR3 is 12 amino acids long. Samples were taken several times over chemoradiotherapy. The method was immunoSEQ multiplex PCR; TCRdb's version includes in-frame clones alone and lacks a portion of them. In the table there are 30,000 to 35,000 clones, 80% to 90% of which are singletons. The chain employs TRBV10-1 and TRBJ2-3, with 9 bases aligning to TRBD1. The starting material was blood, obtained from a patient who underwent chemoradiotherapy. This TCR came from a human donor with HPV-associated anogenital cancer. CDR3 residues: CASGQGKDTQYF. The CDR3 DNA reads TGCGCCAGTGGACAGGGGAAAGATACGCAGTATTTT.